Below are 8 T cell receptor beta chains sequenced from a single sample in a study of beta chain features in type 1 diabetes. cDNA synthesis used the whole RNA isolate, giving expressed TCRB sequences. The data were produced by immunoSEQ multiplex PCR, yet TCRdb's version contains in-frame clones alone and is incomplete. Here the sample spans over 500,000 clones, about 16% being singletons. What was sequenced was naive CD4+ T cells from blood. The receptors derive from a man between 18 and 29 years old in good health.

This clone was seen only a few times. The chain carries TRBV5-6 and TRBJ2-3; the D gene is possibly TRBD2 (6 bases). The CDR3 consists of 17 residues. Per the germline V gene, CDR1 is SGHDT and CDR2 is YYEEEE. V was clipped by 4 bases and J by 5 bases, with 23 bases between them. The CDR3 DNA is TGTGCCAGCAGCACGGGGAGGCCGCCCTTTAGGAAAGATACGCAGTATTTT. Translation: CASSTGRPPFRKDTQYF.

The J gene is TRBJ2-1, the V gene TRBV7-2; tentative D call: TRBD1 (6 bases). Per the germline V gene, CDR1 is SGHTA and CDR2 is FQGNSA. V lost 5 bases to trimming and J lost 1 base, with 15 bases between them. The length of the CDR3 is 16 residues. The CDR3 here is CASSRESRGSYNEQFF. The CDR3 nucleotides read TGTGCCAGCAGCCGCGAATCCAGGGGTTCCTACAATGAGCAGTTCTTC.

The chain has TRBV29-1 and TRBJ1-5; D remains unclear. V was pared by 5 bases and J by 1 base, with 12 bases between. This CDR3 is 14 amino acids long. Per the germline V gene, CDR1 is SQVTM and CDR2 is ANQGSEA. CDR3 bases: TGCAGCGTTATTCCGCCCGTCAGCAATCAGCCCCAGCATTTT. This gives the protein CSVIPPVSNQPQHF. Full variable domain (missing parts from reference TRBV29-1 and TRBJ1-5): SAVISQKPSRDICQRGTSLTIQCQVDSQVTMMFWYRQQPGQSLTLIATANQGSEATYESGFVIDKFPISRPNLTFSTLTVSNMSPEDSSIYLCSVIPPVSNQPQHFGDGTRLSIL.

The table lists this clone with a few counts. The V and J genes are TRBV11-2 and TRBJ2-7, with 13 bases matching TRBD2. V trimming: 4 bases; J trimming: 7 bases; junction bases outside the gene matches: 4. This CDR3 has 14 residues. Looked up from germline, CDR1 is SGHAT and CDR2 is FQNNGV. The CDR3 here is CASSSTSGRREQYF. CDR3 sequence (DNA): TGTGCCAGCAGCTCGACTAGCGGGAGGAGGGAGCAGTACTTC.

This clone came up a few times. The chain is built from TRBV6-6 and TRBJ2-5; 7 bases match TRBD1. V shed 11 bases, J shed 1 base, and the junction held 10 bases outside the gene matches. Germline CDR1 reads MNHNY; CDR2 reads SVGAGI (reference sequence). The CDR3 runs 14 residues. In DNA, the CDR3 is TGTGCCTCACGGGGCTGGGACAGCCAAGAGACCCAGTACTTC. It specifies CASRGWDSQETQYF.

The gene calls are TRBV7-6 and TRBJ1-1; D is unresolved. This CDR3 is built from 14 residues. Germline V gene sequence: CDR1 SGHVS, CDR2 FNYEAQ. Trimming took off 8 bases at V and 1 base at J, with 14 bases between the two ends. The CDR3 coding sequence is TGTGCCAGCGCCCACCGGGGAGGGAACACTGAAGCTTTCTTT. Its translation: CASAHRGGNTEAFF.

This clone appeared a few times. The J gene is TRBJ2-4, the V gene TRBV15; TRBD1 matches 8 bases. The germline V gene has CDR1 LNHNV and CDR2 YYDKDF (reference sequence). V dropped 1 base and J dropped 7; count of bases not matched to a gene: 0. The CDR3 is 13 residues long. The CDR3 spells CATSRGQGNIQYF. For the CDR3, the DNA is TGTGCCACCAGCAGAGGACAGGGGAACATTCAGTACTTC.

This clone was detected only a few times. V is TRBV28 and J is TRBJ2-5; 7 nucleotides align to TRBD2. J gave up 3 bases and V 11 bases, and 3 bases lay outside the gene matches. In germline, CDR1 is MDHEN, CDR2 SYDVKM. CDR3 length: 11 amino acids. The CDR3 protein is CAQLAEETQYF. The CDR3 DNA sequence: TGTGCCCAGCTAGCGGAAGAGACCCAGTACTTC.